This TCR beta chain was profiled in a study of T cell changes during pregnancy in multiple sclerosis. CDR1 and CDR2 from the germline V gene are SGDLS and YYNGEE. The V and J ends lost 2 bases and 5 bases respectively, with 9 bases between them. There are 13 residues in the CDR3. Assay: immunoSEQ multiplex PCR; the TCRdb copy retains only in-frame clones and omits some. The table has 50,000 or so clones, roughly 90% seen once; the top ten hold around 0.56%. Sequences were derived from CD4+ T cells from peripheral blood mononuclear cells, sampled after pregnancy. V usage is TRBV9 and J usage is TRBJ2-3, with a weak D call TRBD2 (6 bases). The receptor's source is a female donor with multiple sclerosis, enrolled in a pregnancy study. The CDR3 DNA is TGTGCCAGCAGCGTCCGGGGAGGAGATACGCAGTATTTT. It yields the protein CASSVRGGDTQYF.